Listed below are T cell receptor beta chains from one sample, sequenced in a study of cytomegalovirus exposure and HLA in healthy donors. Assay used: immunoSEQ multiplex PCR; TCRdb lists only in-frame clones, some missing. Of 220,000 or so clones listed, approximately 83% are singletons. Sequencing used PBMCs. These receptors came from a woman younger than 45 in good health and CMV-seropositive. Each CDR3 is given with its conserved first and last residue. The D gene is left open where the match is weak. Some rows have no size entry. The others give once, few or many, or a class for an expanded clone.

D gene: -; V gene: TRBV27; J gene: TRBJ2-2; clone size: -; CDR3 protein: CASSLRGLNTGELFF; CDR3 DNA: TGTGCCAGCAGTCTAAGGGGACTTAACACCGGGGAGCTGTTTTTT
D gene: TRBD1; V gene: TRBV27; J gene: TRBJ1-3; clone size: -; CDR3 protein: CASSSTGVSGNTIYF; CDR3 DNA: TGTGCCAGCAGTTCAACAGGGGTCTCTGGAAACACCATATATTTT
D gene: -; V gene: TRBV13; J gene: TRBJ1-3; clone size: -; CDR3 protein: CASSLGLRVPDTIYF; CDR3 DNA: TGTGCCAGCAGCTTAGGGTTGAGGGTACCGGACACCATATATTTT
D gene: -; V gene: TRBV5-6; J gene: TRBJ2-1; clone size: -; CDR3 protein: CASSLPLREEQFF; CDR3 DNA: TGTGCCAGCAGCTTGCCCTTGAGGGAGGAGCAGTTCTTC
D gene: -; V gene: TRBV7-6; J gene: TRBJ2-1; clone size: few; CDR3 protein: CASSLEISQRRTNEQFF; CDR3 DNA: TGTGCCAGCAGCTTAGAGATATCCCAGCGGAGGACCAATGAGCAGTTCTTC
D gene: TRBD1; V gene: TRBV19; J gene: TRBJ1-5; clone size: many; CDR3 protein: CASSGPGTGSNQPQHF; CDR3 DNA: TGTGCCAGTAGTGGCCCCGGGACAGGGAGCAATCAGCCCCAGCATTTT
D gene: -; V gene: TRBV10-3; J gene: TRBJ2-2; clone size: once; CDR3 protein: CAIGPPGELFF; CDR3 DNA: TGTGCCATCGGACCTCCCGGGGAGCTGTTTTTT
D gene: -; V gene: TRBV7-9; J gene: TRBJ2-7; clone size: -; CDR3 protein: CASSEGALGSYEQYF; CDR3 DNA: TGTGCCAGCAGCGAAGGGGCCTTGGGGTCCTACGAGCAGTACTTC
D gene: -; V gene: TRBV9; J gene: TRBJ2-2; clone size: -; CDR3 protein: CASSAGNTGELFF; CDR3 DNA: TGTGCCAGCAGCGCAGGGAACACCGGGGAGCTGTTTTTT
D gene: -; V gene: TRBV5-1; J gene: TRBJ2-1; clone size: -; CDR3 protein: CASSLTSGTRQFF; CDR3 DNA: TGCGCCAGCAGCTTAACCAGCGGGACACGGCAGTTCTTC
D gene: -; V gene: TRBV7-7; J gene: TRBJ2-1; clone size: few; CDR3 protein: CASSLSYLNEQFF; CDR3 DNA: TGTGCTAGCAGCTTAAGCTACCTGAATGAGCAGTTCTTC
D gene: -; V gene: TRBV7-3; J gene: TRBJ2-7; clone size: -; CDR3 protein: CASSFWTVGVSYEQYF; CDR3 DNA: TGTGCCAGCAGCTTCTGGACCGTGGGGGTCTCCTACGAGCAGTACTTC
D gene: -; V gene: TRBV4-1; J gene: TRBJ1-1; clone size: -; CDR3 protein: CASSQDQVGNTEAFF; CDR3 DNA: TGCGCCAGCAGCCAAGATCAGGTGGGTAACACTGAAGCTTTCTTT
D gene: TRBD1; V gene: TRBV11-2; J gene: TRBJ2-2; clone size: few; CDR3 protein: CASRPTGQGTGELFF; CDR3 DNA: TGTGCCAGCAGGCCTACGGGACAGGGAACCGGGGAGCTGTTTTTT
D gene: -; V gene: TRBV5-1; J gene: TRBJ2-7; clone size: -; CDR3 protein: CASKQTATSSYEQYF; CDR3 DNA: TGCGCCAGCAAACAGACAGCAACAAGCTCCTACGAGCAGTACTTC
D gene: TRBD1; V gene: TRBV2; J gene: TRBJ1-2; clone size: -; CDR3 protein: CASSVLLRTGGGGYTF; CDR3 DNA: TGTGCCAGCAGTGTGTTACTAAGGACAGGGGGCGGCGGCTACACCTTC
D gene: -; V gene: TRBV30; J gene: TRBJ1-1; clone size: -; CDR3 protein: CAWSPRQPSNTEAFF; CDR3 DNA: TGTGCCTGGAGTCCAAGACAGCCCTCAAACACTGAAGCTTTCTTT
D gene: -; V gene: TRBV9; J gene: TRBJ1-3; clone size: -; CDR3 protein: CASSVTGNTIYF; CDR3 DNA: TGTGCCAGCAGCGTTACGGGAAACACCATATATTTT
D gene: -; V gene: TRBV6-1; J gene: TRBJ2-1; clone size: -; CDR3 protein: CASSDGSSYNEQFF; CDR3 DNA: TGTGCCAGCAGTGACGGGAGCTCCTACAATGAGCAGTTCTTC
D gene: -; V gene: TRBV7-9; J gene: TRBJ2-1; clone size: -; CDR3 protein: CASSWAAVSYNEQFF; CDR3 DNA: TGTGCCAGCAGCTGGGCAGCGGTTTCCTACAATGAGCAGTTCTTC
D gene: -; V gene: TRBV7-9; J gene: TRBJ2-2; clone size: few; CDR3 protein: CASSSPWSTGELFF; CDR3 DNA: TGTGCCAGCAGCTCCCCTTGGAGCACCGGGGAGCTGTTTTTT
D gene: TRBD1; V gene: TRBV9; J gene: TRBJ2-7; clone size: -; CDR3 protein: CASRGQGDYEQYF; CDR3 DNA: TGTGCCAGCAGGGGACAGGGGGACTACGAGCAGTACTTC
D gene: -; V gene: TRBV5-8; J gene: TRBJ1-5; clone size: few; CDR3 protein: CASSFLTIVQPQHF; CDR3 DNA: TGTGCCAGCAGCTTCTTGACAATTGTCCAGCCCCAGCATTTT
D gene: -; V gene: TRBV5-1; J gene: TRBJ2-7; clone size: once; CDR3 protein: CASSLVGSGGIDEQYF; CDR3 DNA: TGCGCCAGCAGCTTGGTTGGTAGCGGCGGTATAGACGAGCAGTACTTC
D gene: -; V gene: TRBV27; J gene: TRBJ2-7; clone size: -; CDR3 protein: CASSLTSRQAQYF; CDR3 DNA: TGTGCCAGCAGTTTAACCTCCAGGCAGGCGCAGTACTTC
D gene: -; V gene: TRBV30; J gene: TRBJ1-5; clone size: -; CDR3 protein: CAWSVDSNQPQHF; CDR3 DNA: TGTGCCTGGAGTGTTGATAGCAATCAGCCCCAGCATTTT
D gene: -; V gene: TRBV6-1; J gene: TRBJ2-3; clone size: many; CDR3 protein: CASSEARGHTDTQYF; CDR3 DNA: TGTGCCAGCAGTGAAGCGCGCGGCCACACAGATACGCAGTATTTT
D gene: TRBD1; V gene: TRBV7-9; J gene: TRBJ1-2; clone size: -; CDR3 protein: CASSLGTGNYGYTF; CDR3 DNA: TGTGCCAGCAGCTTAGGGACAGGGAACTATGGCTACACCTTC
D gene: -; V gene: TRBV28; J gene: TRBJ2-1; clone size: -; CDR3 protein: CASSPTGFRYNEQFF; CDR3 DNA: TGTGCCAGCAGCCCTACGGGTTTCAGATACAATGAGCAGTTCTTC